These T cell receptor beta chains were read from a single sample in a study of T-cell memory formation after mild COVID-19. TCRdb passed the 5' RACE reads through MiXCR, listing each CDR3 protein once. The data show 150,000 to 200,000 distinct CDR3 sequences, 10% to 15% seen once. The sequenced sample consisted of PBMCs or a T cell subset sorted from them (not recorded which). The source is a young man who had mild COVID-19 (a few samples of this study predate the infection). Cell type and time point are not known. CDR3s include the opening cysteine and the closing phenylalanine or tryptophan. A D gene is named only where the DNA matches it firmly. Only some rows state a clone size, as once, few, many or a class for expanded clones.

CDR3aa	CDR3nt	d_gene	abundance	j_gene	v_gene
CASSPTANTEAFF	TGTGCCAGCAGCCCTACAGCGAACACTGAAGCTTTCTTT	NA	NA	TRBJ1-1	TRBV6-5
CASSFGKSTDTQYF	TGTGCCAGCAGTTTCGGGAAGAGCACAGATACGCAGTATTTT	NA	NA	TRBJ2-3	TRBV27
CASTSRGGTEAFF	TGTGCCAGCACCTCCCGGGGGGGTACTGAAGCTTTCTTT	NA	NA	TRBJ1-1	TRBV27
CASSALSTVETQYF	TGTGCCAGCAGTGCTCTGTCAACCGTAGAGACCCAGTACTTC	NA	NA	TRBJ2-5	TRBV2
CASSKAQGLYGYTF	TGTGCCAGCAGCAAAGCGCAGGGCCTCTATGGCTACACCTTC	NA	few	TRBJ1-2	TRBV21-1
CASSLGQGAVNEQFF	TGCGCCAGCAGCCTCGGACAGGGGGCCGTCAATGAGCAGTTCTTC	TRBD1	many	TRBJ2-1	TRBV5-1
CASSYSPGQGYNEQFF	TGTGCCAGCAGTTACTCTCCGGGACAGGGATACAATGAGCAGTTCTTC	TRBD1	NA	TRBJ2-1	TRBV6-5
CSARDPLIGNQPQHF	TGCAGTGCTAGAGACCCACTGATAGGTAATCAGCCCCAGCATTTT	NA	few	TRBJ1-5	TRBV20-1
CASSDLSSESPLHF	TGTGCCAGCAGTGATCTCAGCTCAGAATCACCCCTCCACTTT	NA	many	TRBJ1-6	TRBV2
CASSSVAAYTGELFF	TGTGCCAGCAGTTCGGTAGCGGCGTACACCGGGGAGCTGTTTTTT	NA	few	TRBJ2-2	TRBV12-3/TRBV12-4
CASSLMAENTEAFF	TGTGCCAGCAGTTTAATGGCAGAGAACACTGAAGCTTTCTTT	NA	few	TRBJ1-1	TRBV12-3/TRBV12-4
CASRARSPGELIF	TGTGCCAGCAGGGCCCGATCCCCCGGGGAGCTGATTTTT	NA	NA	TRBJ2-2	TRBV28
CASSLMGIEYF	TGTGCCAGCAGTTTGATGGGGATAGAGTACTTC	NA	NA	TRBJ2-7	TRBV12-3/TRBV12-4
CASRNTQGTEAFF	TGTGCCAGCAGAAACACCCAGGGGACTGAAGCTTTCTTT	NA	few	TRBJ1-1	TRBV7-9